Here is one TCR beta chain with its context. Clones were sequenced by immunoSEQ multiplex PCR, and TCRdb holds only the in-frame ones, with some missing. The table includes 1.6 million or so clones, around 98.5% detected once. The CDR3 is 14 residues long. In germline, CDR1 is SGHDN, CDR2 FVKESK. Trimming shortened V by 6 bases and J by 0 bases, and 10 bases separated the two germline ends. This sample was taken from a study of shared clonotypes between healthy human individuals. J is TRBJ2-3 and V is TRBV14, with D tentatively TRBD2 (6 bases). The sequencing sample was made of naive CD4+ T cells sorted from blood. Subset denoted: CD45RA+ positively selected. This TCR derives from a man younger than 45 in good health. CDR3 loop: CASSRDSSTDTQYF. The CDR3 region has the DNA TGTGCCAGCAGTCGGGACTCCAGCACAGATACGCAGTATTTT.